A selection of T cell receptor beta chains follows, all from one sample in a study of T cells after yellow fever vaccination. TCRdb re-analysed the 5' RACE reads in MiXCR, keeping a single row per CDR3 protein. The sample consists of fewer than 400,000 distinct CDR3 sequences, roughly 10% of them appearing once. Sequenced here: CD4+ T cells sorted from PBMCs, sampled 45 days after the yellow fever booster vaccination. The receptors here all came from a man younger than 35 who received the YFV17D yellow fever vaccine. Each CDR3 is given with its conserved first and last residue. Fields, in order: V gene, J gene, clone size, D gene, CDR3 protein, CDR3 DNA. A D gene is named only where the DNA matches it firmly. Clone size is given for some rows only: seen once, a few or many times, or a class if the clone is expanded.

V gene: TRBV12-3/TRBV12-4; J gene: TRBJ1-6; clone size: few; D gene: TRBD1; CDR3 protein: CASSPLQGANSPLHF; CDR3 DNA: TGTGCCAGCAGTCCCTTGCAGGGGGCTAATTCACCCCTCCACTTT
V gene: TRBV4-2; J gene: TRBJ1-1; clone size: few; D gene: -; CDR3 protein: CASSQNSLNTEAFF; CDR3 DNA: TGTGCCAGCAGCCAAAACTCACTGAACACTGAAGCTTTCTTT
V gene: TRBV19; J gene: TRBJ1-1; clone size: few; D gene: -; CDR3 protein: CASSIGVGGRGTEAFF; CDR3 DNA: TGTGCCAGTAGTATAGGGGTTGGGGGGAGAGGCACTGAAGCTTTCTTT
V gene: TRBV25-1; J gene: TRBJ2-3; clone size: few; D gene: -; CDR3 protein: CASSQTKGDVTDTQYF; CDR3 DNA: TGTGCCAGCAGTCAAACAAAAGGGGATGTCACAGATACGCAGTATTTT
V gene: TRBV20-1; J gene: TRBJ2-2; clone size: -; D gene: TRBD1; CDR3 protein: CSAFNRGAGTGELFF; CDR3 DNA: TGCAGTGCTTTTAACAGGGGTGCTGGCACCGGGGAGCTGTTTTTT
V gene: TRBV7-2; J gene: TRBJ1-2; clone size: many; D gene: -; CDR3 protein: CASSFAYGRGGYGYTF; CDR3 DNA: TGTGCCAGCAGCTTTGCCTACGGCAGGGGCGGCTATGGCTACACCTTC
V gene: TRBV4-1; J gene: TRBJ1-4; clone size: -; D gene: -; CDR3 protein: CASSRAGLRGEKLFF; CDR3 DNA: TGCGCCAGCAGCCGTGCGGGTCTGCGGGGTGAAAAACTGTTTTTT
V gene: TRBV12-3/TRBV12-4; J gene: TRBJ2-2; clone size: -; D gene: -; CDR3 protein: CASTLWGNTGELFF; CDR3 DNA: TGTGCCAGCACCTTATGGGGGAACACCGGGGAGCTGTTTTTT
V gene: TRBV5-1; J gene: TRBJ2-3; clone size: few; D gene: -; CDR3 protein: CASSSSSGLQGDTQYF; CDR3 DNA: TGCGCCAGCAGCTCTTCAAGCGGGCTCCAGGGAGATACGCAGTATTTT
V gene: TRBV30; J gene: TRBJ1-5; clone size: few; D gene: -; CDR3 protein: CAWSQGSNQPQHF; CDR3 DNA: TGTGCCTGGAGTCAGGGAAGCAATCAGCCCCAGCATTTT
V gene: TRBV2; J gene: TRBJ1-2; clone size: many; D gene: -; CDR3 protein: CASSESSYGYTF; CDR3 DNA: TGTGCCAGCAGTGAATCCAGCTATGGCTACACCTTC
V gene: TRBV5-1; J gene: TRBJ2-5; clone size: few; D gene: -; CDR3 protein: CASSTLRDNLQTQYF; CDR3 DNA: TGCGCCAGCAGCACCCTCCGGGACAATCTACAGACCCAGTACTTC
V gene: TRBV5-1; J gene: TRBJ2-2; clone size: few; D gene: -; CDR3 protein: CASRGRPAGDTGELFF; CDR3 DNA: TGCGCCAGCAGGGGGCGGCCGGCGGGTGACACCGGGGAGCTGTTTTTT
V gene: TRBV6-2/TRBV6-3; J gene: TRBJ1-5; clone size: few; D gene: -; CDR3 protein: CASSNYGRGNQPQHF; CDR3 DNA: TGTGCCAGCAGCAATTATGGCCGCGGCAATCAGCCCCAGCATTTT
V gene: TRBV11-3; J gene: TRBJ2-2; clone size: few; D gene: -; CDR3 protein: CASSLGGDATGELFF; CDR3 DNA: TGTGCCAGCAGCTTAGGGGGGGACGCCACCGGGGAGCTGTTTTTT